These T cell receptor beta chains were read from a single sample in a study of blood T cell repertoires in COVID-19. Produced via immunoSEQ multiplex PCR; TCRdb's table is partial and in-frame only. This sample has almost 90,000 clones, with roughly 91% found just once. The sequencing input was peripheral blood. The receptors originated from a man aged 18 to 35 with COVID-19, enrolled during active disease. Both conserved end residues are part of each CDR3. Clone sizes are given selectively: once, few, many, or a class where the clone is expanded.

V	size	J	CDR3
TRBV27	.	TRBJ1-1	CASSLSFGGTEAFF
TRBV13	.	TRBJ2-7	CASRVGAGGYEQYF
TRBV7-6	.	TRBJ2-1	CASSMYRDRAGEQFF
TRBV18	.	TRBJ2-7	CASSAPPGTTNEQYF
TRBV2	.	TRBJ2-1	CASSDSLDNSKWASGSRNEQFF
TRBV5-6	.	TRBJ2-3	CASSPGLARSTDTQYF
TRBV29-1	.	TRBJ2-3	CSVGGVPGRTDTQYF
TRBV28	.	TRBJ1-1	CASLPSDSNTEAFF
TRBV5-6	.	TRBJ2-7	CASSLADRTYEQYF
TRBV3-1/TRBV3-2	.	TRBJ2-2	CASSQDGVTGELFF
TRBV28	.	TRBJ2-7	CASSLVHRQGLDEQYF
TRBV28	.	TRBJ1-5	CASSRTVNQPQHF
TRBV2	.	TRBJ2-4	CASSVRQGMNIQYF
TRBV28	once	TRBJ2-1	CASSLGPSSYNEQFF
TRBV9	.	TRBJ1-1	CASSEEGNTEAFF
TRBV5-1	.	TRBJ2-1	CASSLEVTSGYNEQFF